These 7 T cell receptor beta chains originate from one sample sequenced in a study of blood T cells in healthy people across ages. Then a second PCR, running roughly 7 to 11 cycles, was carried out with a sample-barcoded 5' primer and a J-beta primer mix. TCRdb recomputed calls from the 5' RACE reads with MiXCR, one row per CDR3 protein. This table has about 1.4 million distinct CDR3 sequences, roughly 59% appearing once. The specimen sequenced was blood. The receptors derive from a man between 18 and 29 years old in good health.

This chain joins TRBV5-5 and TRBJ2-3; TRBD1 aligns across 11 bases. There are 15 residues in the CDR3. Per germline, CDR1 SGHKS and CDR2 YYEKEE (reference sequence). The V segment lost 2 bases and the J segment 5 bases; nucleotides outside the gene matches: 4. In nucleotides, the CDR3 is TGTGCCAGCAGCTTCTCCGGGACAGGGGGAGATACGCAGTATTTT. Translated, it gives CASSFSGTGGDTQYF. Based on the CDR3 plus reference TRBV5-5 and TRBJ2-3, the full variable domain is DAGVTQSPTHLIKTRGQQVTLRCSPISGHKSVSWYQQVLGQGPQFIFQYYEKEERGRGNFPDRFSARQFPNYSSELNVNALLLGDSALYLCASSFSGTGGDTQYFGPGTRLTVL.

This clonotype has a handful of counts. This chain uses TRBV20-1 with TRBJ2-7; D possibly matches TRBD1 or TRBD2 (5 bases each). This CDR3 region has 15 residues. Germline V gene sequence: CDR1 DFQATT, CDR2 SNEGSKA (reference sequence). Trimming removed 6 bases at V and 4 bases at J, with 22 bases between. This CDR3 reads CSAVGWERGPYEQYF. Written as DNA, the CDR3 is TGCAGTGCCGTCGGCTGGGAGAGGGGACCGTACGAGCAGTACTTC.

V usage is TRBV29-1 and J usage is TRBJ1-2; no reliable D call. The CDR3 loop spans 13 amino acids. V was clipped by 6 bases and J by 2 bases, with 13 bases between them. Germline lookup yields CDR1 SQVTM and CDR2 ANQGSEA. The CDR3 is CSVGGETNYGYTF. The CDR3 DNA sequence: TGCAGCGTAGGCGGGGAGACAAACTATGGCTACACCTTC.

The rearrangement uses TRBV7-2 and TRBJ2-7, with 7 bases identical to TRBD1. This CDR3 has 14 residues. The V segment lost 5 bases and the J segment 3 bases; nucleotides outside the gene matches: 7. The germline CDR1 and CDR2 sequences are SGHTA and FQGNSA. CDR3 bases: TGTGCCAGCAGCGTGACAGGGACCGACTACGAGCAGTACTTC. It specifies CASSVTGTDYEQYF.

The chain joins TRBV29-1 to TRBJ1-3; D may be TRBD1 (5 bases). The CDR3 sequence is 12 residues long. Germline CDR1 is SQVTM and CDR2 is ANQGSEA. V was clipped by 7 bases and J by 3 bases, with 10 bases between them. The DNA of the CDR3 is TGCAGCGACAGGACACGTGGAAACACCATATATTTT. It encodes CSDRTRGNTIYF.

The chain links TRBV6-6 to TRBJ2-3; TRBD1 aligns across 7 bases. The CDR3 runs to 16 residues. J lost 2 bases, V lost 0 bases, and 5 bases had no gene match. CDR1 is MNHNY and CDR2 is SVGAGI in the germline V gene (reference sequence). CDR3 residues: CASSYSIQGTTDTQYF. CDR3 DNA: TGTGCCAGCAGTTACTCGATACAGGGGACCACAGATACGCAGTATTTT.

This clonotype was observed a single time. DNA of the CDR3: TGTGCCACCCTAGGACCCTCCTACAATGAGCAGTTCTTC. Its translation: CATLGPSYNEQFF. J is TRBJ2-1 and V is TRBV12-3 or TRBV12-4, with D uncertain. Trimming took off 10 bases at V and 0 bases at J, with 10 bases between the two ends. This CDR3 comprises 13 residues.